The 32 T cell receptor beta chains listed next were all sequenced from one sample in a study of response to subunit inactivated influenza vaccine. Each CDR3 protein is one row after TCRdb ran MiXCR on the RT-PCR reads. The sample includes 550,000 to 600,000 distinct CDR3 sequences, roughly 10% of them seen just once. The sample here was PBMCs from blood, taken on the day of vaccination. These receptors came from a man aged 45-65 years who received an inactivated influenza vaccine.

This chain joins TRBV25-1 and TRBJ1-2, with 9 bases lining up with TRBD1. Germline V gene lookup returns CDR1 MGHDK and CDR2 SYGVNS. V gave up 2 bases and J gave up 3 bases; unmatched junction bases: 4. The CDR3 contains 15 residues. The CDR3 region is CASSEPGDRDYGYTF. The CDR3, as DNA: TGTGCCAGCAGTGAACCGGGGGACAGGGACTATGGCTACACCTTC.

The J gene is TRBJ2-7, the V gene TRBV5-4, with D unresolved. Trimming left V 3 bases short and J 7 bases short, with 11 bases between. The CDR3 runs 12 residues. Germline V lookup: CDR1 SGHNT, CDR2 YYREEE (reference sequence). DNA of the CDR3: TGTGCCAGCAGCTACACCCAAGGGGAGCAGTACTTC. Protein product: CASSYTQGEQYF.

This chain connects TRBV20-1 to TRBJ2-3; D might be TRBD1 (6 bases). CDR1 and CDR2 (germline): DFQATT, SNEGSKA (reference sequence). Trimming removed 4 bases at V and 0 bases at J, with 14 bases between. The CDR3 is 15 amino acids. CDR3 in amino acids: CSANAGTTSTDTQYF. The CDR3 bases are TGCAGTGCTAACGCCGGGACAACTAGCACAGATACGCAGTATTTT.

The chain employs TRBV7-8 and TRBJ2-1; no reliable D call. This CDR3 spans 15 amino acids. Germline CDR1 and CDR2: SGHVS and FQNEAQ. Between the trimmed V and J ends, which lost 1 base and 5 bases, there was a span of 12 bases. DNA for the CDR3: TGTGCCAGCAGCTTAGGGAGCGCTAATCACAATGAGCAGTTCTTC. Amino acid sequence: CASSLGSANHNEQFF.

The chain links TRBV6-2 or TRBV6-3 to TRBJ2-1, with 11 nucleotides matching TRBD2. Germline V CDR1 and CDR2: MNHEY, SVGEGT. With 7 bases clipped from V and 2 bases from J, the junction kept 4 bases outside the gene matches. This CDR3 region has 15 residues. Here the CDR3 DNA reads TGTGCCAGCAAGATAGCGGGGGGGCCCTACAATGAGCAGTTCTTC. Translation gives CASKIAGGPYNEQFF.

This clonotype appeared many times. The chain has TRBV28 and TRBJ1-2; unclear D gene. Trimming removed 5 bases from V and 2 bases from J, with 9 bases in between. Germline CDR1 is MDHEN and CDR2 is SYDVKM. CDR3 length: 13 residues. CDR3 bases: TGTGCCAGCAGTCTAGACGGGAACTATGGCTACACCTTC. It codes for CASSLDGNYGYTF.

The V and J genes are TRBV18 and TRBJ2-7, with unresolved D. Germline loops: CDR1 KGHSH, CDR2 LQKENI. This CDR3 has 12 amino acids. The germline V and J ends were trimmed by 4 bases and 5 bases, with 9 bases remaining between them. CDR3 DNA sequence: TGTGCCAGCTCACTGATTTATAACGAGCAGTACTTC. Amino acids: CASSLIYNEQYF.

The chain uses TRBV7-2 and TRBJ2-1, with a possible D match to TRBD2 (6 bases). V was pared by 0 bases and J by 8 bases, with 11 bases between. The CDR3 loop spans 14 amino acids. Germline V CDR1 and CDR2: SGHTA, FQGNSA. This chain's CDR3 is CASSLAARGYEQFF. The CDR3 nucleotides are TGTGCCAGCAGCTTAGCCGCCCGGGGGTATGAGCAGTTCTTC.

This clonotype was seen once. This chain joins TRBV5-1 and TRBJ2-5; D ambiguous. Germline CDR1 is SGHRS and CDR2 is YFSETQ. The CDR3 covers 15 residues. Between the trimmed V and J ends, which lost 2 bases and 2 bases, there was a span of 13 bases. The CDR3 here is CASSLNRVLQETQYF. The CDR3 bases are TGCGCCAGCAGCTTAAACAGAGTGCTACAAGAGACCCAGTACTTC.

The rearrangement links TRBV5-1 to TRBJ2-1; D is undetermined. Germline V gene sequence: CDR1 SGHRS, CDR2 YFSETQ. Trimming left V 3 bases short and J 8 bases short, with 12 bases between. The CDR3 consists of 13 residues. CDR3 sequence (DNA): TGCGCCAGCAGCTCAGGAAGCAACTATGAGCAGTTCTTC. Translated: CASSSGSNYEQFF.

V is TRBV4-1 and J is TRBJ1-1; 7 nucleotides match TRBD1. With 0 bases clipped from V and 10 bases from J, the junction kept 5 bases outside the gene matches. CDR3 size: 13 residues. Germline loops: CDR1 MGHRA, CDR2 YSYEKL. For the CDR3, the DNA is TGCGCCAGCAGCCAAGATTATAGGGGGCTAGCTTTCTTT. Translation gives CASSQDYRGLAFF.

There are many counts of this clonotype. The chain's CDR3 is CASSQAGGGMLNTEAFF. The CDR3 nucleotides read TGCGCCAGCAGCCAAGCCGGGGGGGGGATGTTGAACACTGAAGCTTTCTTT. J is TRBJ1-1 and V is TRBV4-3; maybe TRBD1 (5 bases). This CDR3 comprises 17 residues. The V and J ends lost 1 base and 0 bases respectively, with 15 bases between them. Germline V gives CDR1 LGHNA, CDR2 YSLEER.

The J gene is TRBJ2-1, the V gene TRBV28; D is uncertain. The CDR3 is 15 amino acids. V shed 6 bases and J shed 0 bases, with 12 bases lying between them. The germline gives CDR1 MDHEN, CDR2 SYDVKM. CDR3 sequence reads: CASRITLSSYNEQFF. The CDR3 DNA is TGTGCCAGCAGGATCACTCTAAGCTCCTACAATGAGCAGTTCTTC.

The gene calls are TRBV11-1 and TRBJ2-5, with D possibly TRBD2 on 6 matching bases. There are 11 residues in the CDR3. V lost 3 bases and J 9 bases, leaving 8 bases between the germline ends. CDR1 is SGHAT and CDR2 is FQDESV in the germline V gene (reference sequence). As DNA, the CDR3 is TGTGCCAGCAGCTTCACGGGGGCCCAGTACTTC. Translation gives CASSFTGAQYF.

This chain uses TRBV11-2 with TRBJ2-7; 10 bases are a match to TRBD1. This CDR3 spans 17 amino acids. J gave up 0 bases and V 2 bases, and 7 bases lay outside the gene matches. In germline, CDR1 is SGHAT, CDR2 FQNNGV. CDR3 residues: CASSLTSGTGASYEQYF. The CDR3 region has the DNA TGTGCCAGCAGCTTAACCTCCGGGACAGGGGCCTCCTACGAGCAGTACTTC.

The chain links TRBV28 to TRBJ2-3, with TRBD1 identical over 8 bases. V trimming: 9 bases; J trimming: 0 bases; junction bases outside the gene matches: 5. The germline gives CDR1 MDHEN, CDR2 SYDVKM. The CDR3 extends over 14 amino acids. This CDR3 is CASRRGPSTDTQYF. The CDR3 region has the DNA TGTGCCAGTCGCAGGGGGCCTAGCACAGATACGCAGTATTTT.

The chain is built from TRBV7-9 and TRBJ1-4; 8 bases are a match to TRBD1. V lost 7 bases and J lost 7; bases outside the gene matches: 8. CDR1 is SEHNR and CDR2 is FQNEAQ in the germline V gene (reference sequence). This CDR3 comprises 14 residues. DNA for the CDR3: TGTGCCAGCAATGCGGGACAGGTTGCTGAAAAACTGTTTTTT. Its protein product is CASNAGQVAEKLFF.

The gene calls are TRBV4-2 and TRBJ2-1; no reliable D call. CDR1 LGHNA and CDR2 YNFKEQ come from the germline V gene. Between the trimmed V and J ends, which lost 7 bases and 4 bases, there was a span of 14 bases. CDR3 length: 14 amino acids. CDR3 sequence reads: CASTPGLLYNEQFF. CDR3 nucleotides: TGTGCCAGCACCCCCGGGCTCTTATACAATGAGCAGTTCTTC.

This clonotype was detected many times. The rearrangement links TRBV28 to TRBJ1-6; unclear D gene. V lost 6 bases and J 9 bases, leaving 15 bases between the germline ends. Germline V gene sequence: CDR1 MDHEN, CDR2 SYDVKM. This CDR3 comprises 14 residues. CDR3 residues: CASRPTTKVSPLHF. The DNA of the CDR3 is TGTGCCAGCAGGCCAACAACAAAGGTTTCACCCCTCCACTTT. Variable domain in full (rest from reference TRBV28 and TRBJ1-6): DVKVTQSSRYLVKRTGEKVFLECVQDMDHENMFWYRQDPGLGLRLIYFSYDVKMKEKGDIPEGYSVSREKKERFSLILESASTNQTSMYLCASRPTTKVSPLHFGNGTRLTVT.

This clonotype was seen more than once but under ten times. For the CDR3, the DNA is TGTGCCAGCAGTCACCCAGGCAACACAGATACGCAGTATTTT. This sequence encodes CASSHPGNTDTQYF. The V and J genes are TRBV2 and TRBJ2-3, with no clear D. V was cut by 5 bases and J by 2 bases, with 11 bases left in between. The CDR3 has 14 amino acids. Germline loops: CDR1 SNHLY, CDR2 FYNNEI.

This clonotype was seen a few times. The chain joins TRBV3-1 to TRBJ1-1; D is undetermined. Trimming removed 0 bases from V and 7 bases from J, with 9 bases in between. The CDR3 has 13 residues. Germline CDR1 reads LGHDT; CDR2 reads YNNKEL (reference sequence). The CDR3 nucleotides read TGTGCCAGCAGCCAAGAAATTCAAAGTGAAGCTTTCTTT. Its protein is CASSQEIQSEAFF.

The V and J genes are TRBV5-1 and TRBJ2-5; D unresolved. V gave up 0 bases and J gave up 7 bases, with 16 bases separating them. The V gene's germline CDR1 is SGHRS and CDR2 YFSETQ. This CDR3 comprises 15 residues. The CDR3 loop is CASSLATWVDTTQYF. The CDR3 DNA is TGCGCCAGCAGCTTGGCCACTTGGGTCGATACGACCCAGTACTTC.

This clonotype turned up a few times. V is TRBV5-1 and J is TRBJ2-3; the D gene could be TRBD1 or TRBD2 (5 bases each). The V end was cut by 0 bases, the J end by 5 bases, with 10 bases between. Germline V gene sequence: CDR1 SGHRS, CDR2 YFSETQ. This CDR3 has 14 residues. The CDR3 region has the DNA TGCGCCAGCAGCTTGGTTCAGGGAGTAGATACGCAGTATTTT. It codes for CASSLVQGVDTQYF.

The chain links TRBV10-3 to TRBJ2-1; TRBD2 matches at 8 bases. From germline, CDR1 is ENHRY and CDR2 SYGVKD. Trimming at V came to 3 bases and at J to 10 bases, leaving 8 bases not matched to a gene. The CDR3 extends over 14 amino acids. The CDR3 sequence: CAISDWTSSREQFF. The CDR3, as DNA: TGTGCCATCAGTGATTGGACTAGCTCCCGAGAGCAGTTCTTC.

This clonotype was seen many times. CDR3 nucleotides: TGCAGTGCTGAGGCTTCGGCGGATTCACATAATACCCAGTACTTC. It translates to CSAEASADSHNTQYF. This rearrangement joins TRBV20-1 to TRBJ2-5; D unresolved. Per the germline V gene, CDR1 is DFQATT and CDR2 is SNEGSKA (reference sequence). This CDR3 spans 15 amino acids. Trimming stripped 5 bases from V and 8 bases from J, with 24 bases between.

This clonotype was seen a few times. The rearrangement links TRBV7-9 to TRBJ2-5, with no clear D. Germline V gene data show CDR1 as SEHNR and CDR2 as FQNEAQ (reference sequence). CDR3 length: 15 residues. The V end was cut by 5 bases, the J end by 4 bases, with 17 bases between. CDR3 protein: CASSPGTDWRETQYF. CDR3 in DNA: TGTGCCAGCAGCCCGGGCACAGATTGGAGAGAGACCCAGTACTTC. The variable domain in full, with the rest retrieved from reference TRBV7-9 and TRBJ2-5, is DTGVSQNPRHKITKRGQNVTFRCDPISEHNRLYWYRQTLGQGPEFLTYFQNEAQLEKSRLLSDRFSAERPKGSFSTLEIQRTEQGDSAMYLCASSPGTDWRETQYFGPGTRLLVL.

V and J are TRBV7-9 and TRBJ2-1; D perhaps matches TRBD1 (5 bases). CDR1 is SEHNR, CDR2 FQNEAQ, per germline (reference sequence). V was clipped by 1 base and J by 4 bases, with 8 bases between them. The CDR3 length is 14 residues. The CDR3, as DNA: TGTGCCAGCAGCTTAGGAAACAGGTACAATGAGCAGTTCTTC. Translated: CASSLGNRYNEQFF.

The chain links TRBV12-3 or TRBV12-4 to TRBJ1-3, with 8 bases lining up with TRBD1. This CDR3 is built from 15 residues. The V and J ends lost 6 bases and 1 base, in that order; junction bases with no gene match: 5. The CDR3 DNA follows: TGTGCCAGCAGACCCGACAGGGGATCTGGAAACACCATATATTTT. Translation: CASRPDRGSGNTIYF.

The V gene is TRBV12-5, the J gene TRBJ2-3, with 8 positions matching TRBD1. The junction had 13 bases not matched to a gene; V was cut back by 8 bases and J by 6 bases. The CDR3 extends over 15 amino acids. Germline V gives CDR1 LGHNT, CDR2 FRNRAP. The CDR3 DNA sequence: TGTGCTAGTCGGGACCCGGGACAGGCGGCCGATACGCAGTATTTT. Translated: CASRDPGQAADTQYF.

Here the CDR3 reads CASSLREIEQFF. DNA for the CDR3: TGTGCCAGCAGTTTAAGGGAGATTGAGCAGTTCTTC. The chain combines TRBV12-3 or TRBV12-4 with TRBJ2-1, with D maybe TRBD2 (5 bases). The CDR3 contains 12 residues. V was shortened by 2 bases and J by 9 bases, with 8 bases between the two germline ends.

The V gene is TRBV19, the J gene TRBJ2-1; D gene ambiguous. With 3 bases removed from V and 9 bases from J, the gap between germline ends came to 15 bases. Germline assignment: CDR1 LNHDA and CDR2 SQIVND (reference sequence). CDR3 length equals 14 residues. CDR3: CASSIGSRSREQFF. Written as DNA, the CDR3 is TGTGCCAGTAGTATTGGATCTAGATCGCGTGAGCAGTTCTTC.

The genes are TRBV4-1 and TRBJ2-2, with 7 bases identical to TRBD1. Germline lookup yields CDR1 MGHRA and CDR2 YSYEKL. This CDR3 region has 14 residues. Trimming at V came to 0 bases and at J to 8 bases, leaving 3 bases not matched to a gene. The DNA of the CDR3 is TGCGCCAGCAGCCAAGAAGGGGGCGAAGGGGAGCTGTTTTTT. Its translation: CASSQEGGEGELFF.